The clone carrying this T cell receptor beta chain was detected once. Per the authors' pipeline: Cell counts per sample came from amplifying reference gene primers. Profiling relied on immunoSEQ multiplex PCR, and the TCRdb table lists in-frame clones only, not all of them. The V and J calls and clone size were taken over from that table, and D and trimming were inferred from the DNA. Altogether approximately 230,000 clones are present, more than 70% being singletons, with the ten largest covering 2% to 2.5%. This specimen comes from a study of blood T cell repertoires in COVID-19. Study-wide background: COVID-19 samples, acute and convalescent, were from the United States, Italy and Spain. Sample material is recorded as cDNA or gDNA derived from T cells, B-cell-depleted T cells, or PBMCs.

The CDR3 sequence is 15 residues long. V lost 0 bases and J lost 10, with 13 bases in between. CDR1 is ENHRY and CDR2 is SYGVKD in the germline V gene. Sequences were obtained from peripheral blood. The source of this sequence is a woman aged 40 to 55 who had recovered from COVID-19. The chain is built from TRBV10-3 and TRBJ1-6, with D possibly matching TRBD1 (5 bases). CDR3 bases: TGTGCCATCAGTGAGTCGAACACAGGTGTGTCACCCCTCCACTTT. Translation gives CAISESNTGVSPLHF.